Below, 2 T cell receptor beta chains from the same sample are listed, as sequenced in a study of shared clonotypes between healthy human individuals. Only in-frame clones appear in the TCRdb table, and some are missing; sequencing was by immunoSEQ multiplex PCR. Of around 2.5 million clones listed, 80% to 95% are singletons. Source material: naive CD4+ T cells from PBMCs. Subset of the sample: CD45RA+ positively selected. The receptor source for this set is a man in his late teens or twenties in good health. Some clones in this sample may be carry-over from other donors' samples.

The genes are TRBV7-7 and TRBJ2-2, with 7 bases aligning to TRBD1. The CDR3 consists of 17 residues. Losses at the gene ends were 6 bases for V and 8 bases for J; bases not matched to a gene: 18. Germline lookup yields CDR1 SSHAT and CDR2 FNYEAQ (reference sequence). In nucleotides, the CDR3 is TGTGCCAGCAGTCCCACCCCGGGTACAGGGGCACCGGGGGAGCTGTTTTTT. It specifies CASSPTPGTGAPGELFF.

The chain has TRBV7-9 and TRBJ2-5; 9 bases map to TRBD1. The CDR3 loop spans 14 amino acids. Germline assignment: CDR1 SEHNR and CDR2 FQNEAQ (reference sequence). The J segment lost 4 bases and the V segment lost 1 base, leaving 1 base of the junction unmatched. The CDR3 DNA is TGTGCCAGCAGCTTAGTACAGGGGGCAGAGACCCAGTACTTC. Protein product: CASSLVQGAETQYF.